These T cell receptor beta chains were read from a single sample in a study of blood T cell repertoires in COVID-19. The data were produced by immunoSEQ multiplex PCR, yet TCRdb's version contains in-frame clones alone and is incomplete. The sample has about 160,000 clones, around 90% seen once. The sample was peripheral blood. These TCRs come from a woman between 55 and 75 years old who had recovered from COVID-19. The CDR3 runs from the conserved cysteine through the conserved F or W. Some rows mark clone size as missing; the rest say once, few, many or name a class of expanded clone.

j_call	v_call	clone_size	cdr3_aa
TRBJ1-4	TRBV19	-	CASSIVTLQYEKLFF
TRBJ1-2	TRBV7-9	-	CASSLGGVEGGYTF
TRBJ1-2	TRBV19	-	CASSMGTDSYYGYTF
TRBJ2-7	TRBV6-4	-	CASKTGSYEQYF
TRBJ1-5	TRBV2	-	CASSDRGGTSHQPQHF
TRBJ2-1	TRBV5-8	once	CASSPGQDYNEQFF
TRBJ2-5	TRBV3-1/TRBV3-2	-	CASSQAWTGNQETQYF
TRBJ1-1	TRBV7-9	-	CASSPRSQSLNTEAFF
TRBJ2-7	TRBV7-9	-	CASSLADQRTYEQYF
TRBJ2-6	TRBV30	-	CAWSVPFDLQGRDSGANVLTF
TRBJ2-1	TRBV6-2/TRBV6-3	-	CASSARPGLSPFF
TRBJ2-1	TRBV28	-	CASSSPSGGVHEQFF
TRBJ2-5	TRBV18	-	CASSPPSDQETQYF
TRBJ2-1	TRBV3-1/TRBV3-2	few	CASSQDGTVYNEQFF
TRBJ2-6	TRBV3-1/TRBV3-2	-	CASSQDRRGAGANVLTF
TRBJ2-2	TRBV7-2	-	CASSFLGGAATGELFF
TRBJ2-6	TRBV10-2	-	CASSEGTGVGANVLTF
TRBJ2-6	TRBV2	-	CASSEAQAQVGNVLTF
TRBJ1-3	TRBV10-1	once	CASSESYLGQTGDTIYF
TRBJ2-2	TRBV29-1	once	CSVSPAGVNTGELFF
TRBJ2-5	TRBV11-3	-	CASSSSVRETQYF
TRBJ1-2	TRBV24-1	-	CATSDYRDGYTF
TRBJ1-2	TRBV7-7	-	CASSLGYRANYGYTF
TRBJ1-1	TRBV25-1	-	CASSESPGTGNTEAFF
TRBJ2-2	TRBV5-1	-	CASSLEAGLAGVTGELFF
TRBJ2-5	TRBV5-1	-	CASSPRGPGGETQYF
TRBJ2-3	TRBV5-1	-	CASSSDRGDTQYF
TRBJ2-5	TRBV29-1	-	CSGTGVHQETQYF
TRBJ1-2	TRBV5-1	-	CASSLEGGDGYTF
TRBJ2-7	TRBV30	-	CAWRLTGPPYEQYF
TRBJ2-7	TRBV10-3	-	CAITGGNSYEQYF
TRBJ1-2	TRBV28	-	CASSSGGTYGYTF
TRBJ2-3	TRBV7-9	once	CASSLADRGGTQYF
TRBJ2-2	TRBV13	few	CASSLKGRNTGELFF
TRBJ1-1	TRBV5-1	-	CASTSLPSDTEAFF
TRBJ2-1	TRBV7-3	once	CASSPTSGGYNEQFF
TRBJ2-3	TRBV9	-	CASSVGDRVPQYF
TRBJ2-3	TRBV5-4	-	CASSLGLSSGGTDTQYF
TRBJ2-5	TRBV6-9	-	CASTPKEPAGGLLETQYF
TRBJ1-2	TRBV7-9	-	CASTLGEGVSYGYTF
TRBJ1-2	TRBV29-1	-	CSVAPVIGGNYGYTF
TRBJ1-1	TRBV9	-	CASSGDSSMNTEAFF
TRBJ1-2	TRBV7-2	-	CASSQLWGANYGYTF
TRBJ2-1	TRBV19	-	CASSIRGIYNEQFF
TRBJ1-2	TRBV19	few	CATLPGTDRRYYGYTF
TRBJ1-3	TRBV10-3	-	CASRGGGAAARTIYF
TRBJ2-1	TRBV7-9	-	CASSHTSAAALAYEQFF
TRBJ2-2	TRBV19	once	CASSIGGGAPGELFF
TRBJ1-1	TRBV19	-	CASCGQGALGMNTEAFF
TRBJ2-3	TRBV5-1	-	CASSPWQRTDTQYF
TRBJ1-2	TRBV19	-	CASSIVPQGSNYGYTF
TRBJ2-6	TRBV2	-	CASSVQGSGANVLTF
TRBJ1-4	TRBV6-5	-	CASSRTGTNGEKLFF
TRBJ2-3	TRBV6-6	once	CASSHRPGTSGGGDTQYF
TRBJ1-1	TRBV11-3	once	CASSLVQGTEAFF
TRBJ1-5	TRBV19	-	CASSVQDNSNQPQHF
TRBJ2-1	TRBV5-1	-	CASSPTTSGGRSYNEQFF
TRBJ2-3	TRBV4-3	-	CASSQEATNTQYF
TRBJ2-1	TRBV4-3	-	CASSQDWSSYNEQFF
TRBJ2-7	TRBV28	-	CASSPTGTGAYEQYF